Shown below are 18 T cell receptor beta chains from a single sample sequenced in a study of cytomegalovirus exposure and HLA in healthy donors. The PCR used 60 Vbeta and 13 Jbeta primers. Libraries were prepared by immunoSEQ multiplex PCR; TCRdb keeps only in-frame clonotypes and omits some of them. This sample contains over 75,000 clones. The sample was PBMCs. These receptors were collected from a girl under 18 in good health and CMV-seropositive.

V and J are TRBV7-9 and TRBJ2-5; 7 bases align to TRBD2. From germline, CDR1 is SEHNR and CDR2 FQNEAQ (reference sequence). Losses at the gene ends were 4 bases for V and 2 bases for J; bases not matched to a gene: 13. There are 17 residues in the CDR3. The CDR3 here is CASSWPGGPQRQETQYF. The CDR3, as DNA: TGTGCCAGCAGCTGGCCGGGGGGTCCGCAGAGGCAAGAGACCCAGTACTTC.

This chain links TRBV30 with TRBJ1-3, with a tentative D call TRBD1 (5 bases). CDR3 length: 15 amino acids. Per germline, CDR1 GTSNPN and CDR2 SVGIG (reference sequence). Deletions cut 2 bases from V and 0 bases from J, with 11 bases between. The CDR3 sequence: CAWSWGGDSGNTIYF. The CDR3 DNA is TGTGCCTGGAGTTGGGGCGGAGACTCTGGAAACACCATATATTTT. The whole variable domain, filled in from reference TRBV30 and TRBJ1-3, reads SQTIHQWPATLVQPVGSPLSLECTVEGTSNPNLYWYRQAAGRGLQLLFYSVGIGQISSEVPQNLSASRPQDRQFILSSKKLLLSDSGFYLCAWSWGGDSGNTIYFGEGSWLTVV.

V and J are TRBV4-1 and TRBJ2-6; 9 bases match TRBD1. Germline CDR1 and CDR2: MGHRA and YSYEKL. V was clipped by 1 base and J by 4 bases; unmatched bases: 5. The CDR3 has 17 amino acids. The CDR3 spells CASSQVWTGDGANVLTF. In DNA form, the CDR3 reads TGCGCCAGCAGCCAAGTTTGGACAGGGGACGGGGCCAACGTCCTGACTTTC.

CDR3: CSVAGGGRNQYF. The CDR3 DNA reads as TGCAGCGTTGCGGGGGGGGGTAGGAACCAGTACTTC. This sequence joins TRBV29-1 and TRBJ2-5; 8 bases are shared with TRBD2. V dropped 4 bases and J dropped 10; count of bases not matched to a gene: 8. Germline V gives CDR1 SQVTM, CDR2 ANQGSEA. This CDR3 has 12 amino acids.

The rearrangement joins TRBV5-1 to TRBJ2-5, with 8 nucleotides matching TRBD2. Looked up from germline, CDR1 is SGHRS and CDR2 is YFSETQ. The CDR3 spans 12 residues. V lost 9 bases to trimming and J lost 5 bases; unmatched junction nucleotides: 6. The CDR3 reads CATRGGLETQYF. CDR3 coding DNA: TGCGCCACCCGGGGGGGTCTGGAGACCCAGTACTTC.

The CDR3 DNA sequence: TGTGCCAGCAGCGGACTAGTAGCTAATGAGCAGTTCTTC. Translating it yields CASSGLVANEQFF. The gene calls are TRBV9 and TRBJ2-1, with D maybe TRBD2 (6 bases). Germline-derived CDR1 and CDR2 are SGDLS and YYNGEE. The CDR3 extends over 13 amino acids. Trimming took 3 bases from V and 7 from J, leaving 11 bases between them.

The rearrangement joins TRBV18 to TRBJ2-7; TRBD2 matches 11 bases. CDR1 is KGHSH and CDR2 is LQKENI in the germline V gene. V was pared by 5 bases and J by 3 bases, with 6 bases of the junction left unmatched. CDR3 length equals 15 residues. The CDR3 sequence is CASSSSSGGIYEQYF. The CDR3 DNA reads as TGTGCCAGCTCATCATCTAGCGGGGGGATCTACGAGCAGTACTTC.

For this clone: Other DNA sequences in this sample translate to the same CDR3. The V call is TRBV5-1, the J call TRBJ1-2; 8 nucleotides line up with TRBD1. Germline CDR1 and CDR2: SGHRS and YFSETQ. Trimming took 0 bases from V and 4 from J; bases not matched to a gene: 2. The CDR3 consists of 14 residues. CDR3 loop: CASSLAGTGYGYTF. Here the CDR3 DNA reads TGCGCCAGCAGCTTGGCAGGGACAGGCTATGGCTACACCTTC.

V and J are TRBV4-3 and TRBJ1-1, with a possible D match to TRBD1 (5 bases). The CDR3 consists of 14 residues. V lost 0 bases to trimming and J lost 5 bases, with 10 bases between them. Germline CDR1 is LGHNA and CDR2 is YSLEER. The CDR3 DNA sequence: TGCGCCAGCAGCCAAGATTCGGAGGGGACTGAAGCTTTCTTT. It yields the protein CASSQDSEGTEAFF.

The chain carries TRBV15 and TRBJ1-2, with D hard to call. The V end was cut by 0 bases, the J end by 6 bases, with 17 bases between. This CDR3 spans 16 amino acids. The germline V gene encodes CDR1 LNHNV and CDR2 YYDKDF (reference sequence). CDR3 bases: TGTGCCACCAGCAGAGAACGGGTGCAAGGTAGAAATGGCTACACCTTC. The encoded protein is CATSRERVQGRNGYTF.

The chain links TRBV5-4 to TRBJ2-7, with a weak D call TRBD2 (6 bases). Germline loops: CDR1 SGHNT, CDR2 YYREEE (reference sequence). CDR3 length equals 14 residues. The V end lost 2 bases, the J end lost 2 bases, and 11 bases lay between the germline ends. The DNA for the CDR3 is TGTGCCAGCAGCTTTGCCGGGGGAACCTACGAGCAGTACTTC. Protein sequence: CASSFAGGTYEQYF.

This chain uses TRBV29-1 with TRBJ1-2, with D unresolved. The CDR3 is 12 amino acids. Germline-derived CDR1 and CDR2 are SQVTM and ANQGSEA. V shed 1 base and J shed 3 bases, with 6 bases lying between them. The CDR3 is CSVEGQDYGYTF. CDR3 bases: TGCAGCGTTGAAGGGCAGGACTATGGCTACACCTTC.

J is TRBJ1-6 and V is TRBV28; weak D call: TRBD1 (5 bases). Germline CDR1 is MDHEN and CDR2 is SYDVKM. This CDR3 has 15 residues. Trimming took 4 bases from V and 7 from J, leaving 14 bases between them. The CDR3 sequence: CASSSPGLSNSPLHF. The CDR3 DNA is TGTGCCAGCAGTTCTCCGGGACTGTCGAATTCACCCCTCCACTTT.

V and J are TRBV7-2 and TRBJ2-1; possible D gene TRBD2, 5 bases. CDR1 SGHTA and CDR2 FQGNSA come from the germline V gene. The CDR3 consists of 17 residues. The V gene lost 3 bases and the J gene lost 4 bases, with 19 bases spanning the gap. The DNA for the CDR3 is TGTGCCAGCAGCTTGTCGGGGATCCGCTCTATTTACAATGAGCAGTTCTTC. It yields the protein CASSLSGIRSIYNEQFF.

Concerning this clone: This sample also contains other DNA sequences that code for the same CDR3. The V gene is TRBV19, the J gene TRBJ2-1; maybe TRBD1 (8 bases). Germline CDR1 LNHDA, CDR2 SQIVND (reference sequence). The CDR3 extends over 14 amino acids. With 3 bases removed from V and 7 bases from J, the gap between germline ends came to 13 bases. The CDR3 DNA reads as TGTGCCAGTAGTATTGGACAGGGAGGGAATGAGCAGTTCTTC. It translates to CASSIGQGGNEQFF.

This chain uses TRBV29-1 with TRBJ1-1; possible D gene TRBD1, 5 bases. Germline CDR1 and CDR2: SQVTM and ANQGSEA. This CDR3 is built from 11 residues. V was trimmed by 6 bases and J by 11 bases, leaving 16 bases between them. This CDR3 reads CSVPHAGWAFF. CDR3 nucleotides: TGCAGCGTGCCCCACGCAGGGTGGGCTTTCTTT. The full variable domain, completed using reference TRBV29-1 and TRBJ1-1, is SAVISQKPSRDICQRGTSLTIQCQVDSQVTMMFWYRQQPGQSLTLIATANQGSEATYESGFVIDKFPISRPNLTFSTLTVSNMSPEDSSIYLCSVPHAGWAFFGQGTRLTVV.

This chain links TRBV6-5 with TRBJ2-5; 11 positions match TRBD1. The CDR3 runs 15 residues. CDR1 is MNHEY, CDR2 SVGAGI, per germline. With V trimmed by 0 bases and J by 5 bases, 2 bases remained unmatched. CDR3 sequence (DNA): TGTGCCAGCAGTTACTCGCGGGACAGGGGGGAGACCCAGTACTTC. Protein sequence: CASSYSRDRGETQYF.

The chain couples TRBV7-9 to TRBJ2-1, with TRBD1 identical over 10 bases. The CDR3 has 17 amino acids. J gave up 7 bases and V 1 base, and 10 bases lay outside the gene matches. CDR1 is SEHNR, CDR2 FQNEAQ, per germline (reference sequence). CDR3 loop: CASSLGLLGQGVNEQFF. CDR3 sequence (DNA): TGTGCCAGCAGCTTAGGCCTTCTCGGACAGGGGGTGAATGAGCAGTTCTTC.